This T cell receptor beta chain stems from a study of blood T cell repertoires in COVID-19. Study-level information: Samples taken during acute and convalescent COVID-19 were collected in the United States, Italy and Spain. Nucleic acid was either cDNA or gDNA, and it came from T cells, B-cell-depleted T cells, or PBMCs.

Sequenced by immunoSEQ multiplex PCR; TCRdb stores in-frame clones only, minus some. The sample has 50,000 to 70,000 clones, 65% to 85% seen once. Between the trimmed V and J ends, which lost 0 bases and 6 bases, there was a span of 11 bases. The CDR3 sequence is 14 residues long. Germline lookup yields CDR1 KGHSH and CDR2 LQKENI. This TCR was sampled from an elderly man with COVID-19, enrolled during active disease. This chain connects TRBV18 to TRBJ1-2; D is ambiguous. What was sequenced was peripheral blood. CDR3 loop: CASSPPAGGNGYTF. CDR3 bases: TGTGCCAGCTCACCACCCGCGGGTGGCAATGGCTACACCTTC.